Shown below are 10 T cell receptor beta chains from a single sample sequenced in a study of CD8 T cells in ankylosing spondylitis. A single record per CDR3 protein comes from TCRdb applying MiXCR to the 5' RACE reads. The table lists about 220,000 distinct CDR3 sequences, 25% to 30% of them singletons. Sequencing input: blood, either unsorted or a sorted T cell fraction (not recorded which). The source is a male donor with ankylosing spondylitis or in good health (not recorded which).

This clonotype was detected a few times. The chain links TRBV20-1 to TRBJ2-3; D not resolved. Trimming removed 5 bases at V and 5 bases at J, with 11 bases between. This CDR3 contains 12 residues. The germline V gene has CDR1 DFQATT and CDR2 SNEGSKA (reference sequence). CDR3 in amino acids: CSAQNTGDTQYF. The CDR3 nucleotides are TGCAGTGCTCAAAATACTGGAGATACGCAGTATTTT.

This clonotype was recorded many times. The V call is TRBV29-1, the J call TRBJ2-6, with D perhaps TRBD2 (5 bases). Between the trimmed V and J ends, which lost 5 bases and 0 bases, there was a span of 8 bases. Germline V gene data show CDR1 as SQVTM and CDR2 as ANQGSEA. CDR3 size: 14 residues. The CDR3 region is CSVLASSGANVLTF. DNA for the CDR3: TGCAGCGTTCTAGCTTCCTCTGGGGCCAACGTCCTGACTTTC.

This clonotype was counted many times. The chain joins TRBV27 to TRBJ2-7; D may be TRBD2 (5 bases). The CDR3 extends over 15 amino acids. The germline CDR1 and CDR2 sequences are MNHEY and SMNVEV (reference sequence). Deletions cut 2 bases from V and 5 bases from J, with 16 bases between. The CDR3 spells CASSLRLARVDEQYF. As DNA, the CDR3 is TGTGCCAGCAGTTTAAGGCTAGCCCGTGTGGACGAGCAGTACTTC.

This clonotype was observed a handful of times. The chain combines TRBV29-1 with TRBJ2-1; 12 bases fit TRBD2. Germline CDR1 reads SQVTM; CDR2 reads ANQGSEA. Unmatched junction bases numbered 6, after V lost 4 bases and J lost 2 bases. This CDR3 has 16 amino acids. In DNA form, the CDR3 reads TGCAGCGTTGCTCTCCTAGCGGGAGGGACCTACAATGAGCAGTTCTTC. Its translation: CSVALLAGGTYNEQFF.

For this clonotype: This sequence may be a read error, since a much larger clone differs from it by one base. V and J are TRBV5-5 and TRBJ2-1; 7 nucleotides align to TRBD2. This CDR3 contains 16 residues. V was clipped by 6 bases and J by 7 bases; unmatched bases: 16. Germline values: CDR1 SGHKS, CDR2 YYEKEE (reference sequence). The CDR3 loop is CASNHGQASGKNEQFF. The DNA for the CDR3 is TGTGCCAGCAACCACGGCCAGGCTAGCGGAAAAAATGAGCAGTTCTTC.

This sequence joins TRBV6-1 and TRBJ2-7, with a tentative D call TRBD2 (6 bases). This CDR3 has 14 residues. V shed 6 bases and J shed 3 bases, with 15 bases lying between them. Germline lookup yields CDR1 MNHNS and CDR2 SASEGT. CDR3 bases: TGTGCCAGCAGGTTGGACGGGAGACTCTACGAGCAGTACTTC. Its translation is CASRLDGRLYEQYF.

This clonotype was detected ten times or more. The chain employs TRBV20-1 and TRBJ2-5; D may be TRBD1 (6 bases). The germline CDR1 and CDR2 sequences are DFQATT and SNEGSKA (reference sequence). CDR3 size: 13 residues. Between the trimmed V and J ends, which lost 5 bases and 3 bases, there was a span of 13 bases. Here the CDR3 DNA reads TGCAGTGCTTTCCGGACAGAGAAAGAGACCCAGTACTTC. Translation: CSAFRTEKETQYF.

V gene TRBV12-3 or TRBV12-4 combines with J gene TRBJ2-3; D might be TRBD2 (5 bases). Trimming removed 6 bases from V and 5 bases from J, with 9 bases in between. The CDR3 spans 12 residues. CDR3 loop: CASRPRGDTQYF. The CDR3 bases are TGTGCCAGCAGACCCCGGGGAGATACGCAGTATTTT.

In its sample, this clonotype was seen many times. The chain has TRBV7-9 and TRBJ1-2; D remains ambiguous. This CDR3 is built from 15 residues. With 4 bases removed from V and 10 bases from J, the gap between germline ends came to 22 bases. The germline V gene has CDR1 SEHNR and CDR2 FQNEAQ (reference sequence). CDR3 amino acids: CASSYRPRALKDYTF. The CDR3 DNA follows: TGTGCCAGCAGCTACCGTCCCCGGGCCTTGAAGGACTACACCTTC. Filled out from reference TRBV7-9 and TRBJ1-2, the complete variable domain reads DTGVSQNPRHKITKRGQNVTFRCDPISEHNRLYWYRQTLGQGPEFLTYFQNEAQLEKSRLLSDRFSAERPKGSFSTLEIQRTEQGDSAMYLCASSYRPRALKDYTFGSGTRLTVV.

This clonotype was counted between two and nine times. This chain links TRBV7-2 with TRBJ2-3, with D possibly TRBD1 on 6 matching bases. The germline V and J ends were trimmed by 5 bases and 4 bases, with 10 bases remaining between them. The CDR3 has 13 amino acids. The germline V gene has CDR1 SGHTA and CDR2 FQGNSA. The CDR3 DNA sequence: TGTGCCAGCAGCCAACAGGGCCCAGATACGCAGTATTTT. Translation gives CASSQQGPDTQYF.